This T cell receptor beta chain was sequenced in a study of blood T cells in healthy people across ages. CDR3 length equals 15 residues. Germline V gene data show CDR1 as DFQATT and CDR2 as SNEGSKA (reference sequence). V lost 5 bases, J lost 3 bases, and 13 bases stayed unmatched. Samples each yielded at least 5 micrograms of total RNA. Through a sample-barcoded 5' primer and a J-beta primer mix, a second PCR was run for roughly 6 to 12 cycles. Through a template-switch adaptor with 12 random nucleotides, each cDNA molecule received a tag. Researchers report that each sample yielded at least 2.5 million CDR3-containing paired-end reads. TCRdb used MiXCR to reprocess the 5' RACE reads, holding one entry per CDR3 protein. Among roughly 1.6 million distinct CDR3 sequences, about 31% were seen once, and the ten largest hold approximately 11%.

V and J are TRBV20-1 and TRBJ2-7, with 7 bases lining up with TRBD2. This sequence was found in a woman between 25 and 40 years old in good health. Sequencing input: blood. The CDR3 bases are TGCAGTGCTGGGGGAGCGGGACTAACAAGCTACGAGCAGTACTTC. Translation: CSAGGAGLTSYEQYF.